This entry lists 14 T cell receptor beta chains sequenced from one sample in a study of Ad26.COV2.S vaccination and SARS-CoV-2 variants. Treatment given: approximately 18 received Ad26.COV2.S at low or high dose, single or two shots; about 5 received placebo; per-sample allocation not given. Samples came from day 63 after the first vaccine or placebo injection. The assay was immunoSEQ multiplex PCR, and TCRdb's table has in-frame clones only and misses some. The table records over 300,000 clones, roughly 80% of them present only once. The starting material was peripheral blood, obtained in a trial of Ad26.COV2.S vaccine versus placebo. The receptors come from a person between 18 and 59 years old who received the Ad26.COV2.S COVID-19 vaccine or a placebo.

The chain's CDR3 is CASSHRGRDTGELFF. The CDR3 bases are TGTGCCAGCAGCCATCGGGGGAGAGACACCGGGGAGCTGTTTTTT. The chain uses TRBV7-9 and TRBJ2-2, with TRBD2 as a possible D gene (6 bases). Germline V lookup: CDR1 SEHNR, CDR2 FQNEAQ (reference sequence). Trimming stripped 5 bases from V and 3 bases from J, with 13 bases between. The CDR3 loop spans 15 amino acids.

This clone was observed once. The chain employs TRBV6-2 or TRBV6-3 and TRBJ2-6; 12 bases are a match to TRBD2. The germline V gene encodes CDR1 MNHEY and CDR2 SVGEGT. With 2 bases clipped from V and 3 bases from J, the junction kept 11 bases outside the gene matches. This CDR3 comprises 20 residues. DNA of the CDR3: TGTGCCAGCAGTTACACCGGGACTAGCGGGCAGGTCTATGGGGCCAACGTCCTGACTTTC. This sequence encodes CASSYTGTSGQVYGANVLTF.

This sequence joins TRBV6-5 and TRBJ2-2, with D tentatively TRBD2 (7 bases). The ends were cut back, 6 bases at V and 0 bases at J, with 11 bases in the middle. Germline V gives CDR1 MNHEY, CDR2 SVGAGI. CDR3 length equals 15 residues. CDR3 DNA: TGTGCCAGCAGAGAGGGGGGGACGAACACCGGGGAGCTGTTTTTT. Encoded protein: CASREGGTNTGELFF.

The chain links TRBV7-2 to TRBJ2-7; D is possibly TRBD2 (5 bases). This CDR3 comprises 14 residues. Germline V gene data show CDR1 as SGHTA and CDR2 as FQGNSA. V dropped 0 bases and J dropped 4 bases, with 10 bases sitting between them. The CDR3 region is CASSLALEEYEQYF. As DNA, the CDR3 is TGTGCCAGCAGCTTAGCGTTGGAGGAATACGAGCAGTACTTC.

The V call is TRBV27, the J call TRBJ2-7, with D possibly matching TRBD2 (5 bases). CDR1 MNHEY and CDR2 SMNVEV come from the germline V gene (reference sequence). Trimming took 6 bases from V and 3 from J, leaving 24 bases between them. The CDR3 covers 17 residues. CDR3 sequence (DNA): TGTGCCAGCAGCCCGAAAGCCCCGACTATGGGGTACTACGAGCAGTACTTC. Translated: CASSPKAPTMGYYEQYF.

The chain employs TRBV14 and TRBJ1-1; 7 bases match TRBD1. CDR1 and CDR2 (germline): SGHDN, FVKESK. After removal of 2 bases from V and 10 bases from J, the junction contained 7 bases not matched to a gene. The CDR3 sequence is 13 residues long. DNA for the CDR3: TGTGCCAGCAGCCAACAGGGGCCAGGGGGAGCTTTCTTT. It specifies CASSQQGPGGAFF.

The chain has TRBV11-3 and TRBJ2-2; maybe TRBD2 (6 bases). The CDR3 runs to 13 residues. With 10 bases removed from V and 2 bases from J, the gap between germline ends came to 11 bases. Germline CDR1 is SGHNT and CDR2 is YENEEA. The CDR3 protein is CATRRENTGELFF. The CDR3, as DNA: TGTGCCACCAGGAGGGAAAACACCGGGGAGCTGTTTTTT.

The V and J genes are TRBV3-1 (or the pseudogene TRBV3-2) and TRBJ1-2; 8 nucleotides agree with TRBD1. CDR1 LGHDT and CDR2 YNNKEL come from the germline V gene (reference sequence). This CDR3 is built from 12 residues. The V gene end was trimmed by 7 bases and the J gene end by 9 bases; junction bases not matched to a gene: 7. In DNA form, the CDR3 reads TGTGCCAGCACCGGACAGGGTTCGAGCTACACCTTC. It codes for CASTGQGSSYTF.

CDR3 residues: CASSQYSQGDTEAFF. The CDR3 DNA follows: TGTGCCAGCAGCCAATATAGTCAGGGGGACACTGAAGCTTTCTTT. J is TRBJ1-1 and V is TRBV4-2; TRBD1 agrees at 7 bases. Germline lookup yields CDR1 LGHNA and CDR2 YNFKEQ. CDR3 size: 15 residues. J was trimmed by 3 bases and V by 2 bases; bases with no gene match: 6.

CDR3 sequence reads: CASSLYGNQPQHF. CDR3 in DNA: TGCGCCAGCAGCTTGTACGGCAATCAGCCCCAGCATTTT. V gene TRBV5-1 combines with J gene TRBJ1-5; D is uncertain. V was trimmed by 1 base and J by 2 bases, leaving 4 bases between them. CDR1 and CDR2 from the germline V gene are SGHRS and YFSETQ. The CDR3 spans 13 residues.

This chain connects TRBV4-3 to TRBJ1-1, with D uncertain. V gave up 4 bases and J gave up 1 base, with 4 bases separating them. CDR3 size: 12 residues. Germline CDR1 and CDR2: LGHNA and YSLEER. Written as DNA, the CDR3 is TGCGCCAGCAGCCCCGGGAACACTGAAGCTTTCTTT. Its translation: CASSPGNTEAFF.

This sequence joins TRBV9 and TRBJ2-1; 10 bases match TRBD2. After removal of 0 bases from V and 1 base from J, the junction contained 10 bases not matched to a gene. The CDR3 is 19 amino acids. In germline, CDR1 is SGDLS, CDR2 YYNGEE. The CDR3 sequence is CASSVEYPSAGGSYNEQFF. The CDR3 DNA reads TGTGCCAGCAGCGTAGAGTACCCCTCAGCGGGGGGGTCCTACAATGAGCAGTTCTTC.

This clone was observed a few times. This sample includes further DNA sequences coding for the same CDR3. V is TRBV18 and J is TRBJ1-1, with D unclear. Trimming left V 8 bases short and J 0 bases short, with 10 bases between. Germline assignment: CDR1 KGHSH and CDR2 LQKENI. The CDR3 extends over 13 amino acids. The CDR3 region is CASRAGMNTEAFF. CDR3 nucleotides: TGTGCCAGCCGGGCGGGGATGAACACTGAAGCTTTCTTT.

A few counts support this clone. The genes are TRBV9 and TRBJ1-2; 9 nucleotides align to TRBD1. The CDR3 contains 14 residues. Trimming took 2 bases from V and 5 from J; bases not matched to a gene: 4. Germline values: CDR1 SGDLS, CDR2 YYNGEE. The CDR3 nucleotides read TGTGCCAGCAGCGTGGGGACAGGGCTATATGGCTACACCTTC. Translating it yields CASSVGTGLYGYTF.